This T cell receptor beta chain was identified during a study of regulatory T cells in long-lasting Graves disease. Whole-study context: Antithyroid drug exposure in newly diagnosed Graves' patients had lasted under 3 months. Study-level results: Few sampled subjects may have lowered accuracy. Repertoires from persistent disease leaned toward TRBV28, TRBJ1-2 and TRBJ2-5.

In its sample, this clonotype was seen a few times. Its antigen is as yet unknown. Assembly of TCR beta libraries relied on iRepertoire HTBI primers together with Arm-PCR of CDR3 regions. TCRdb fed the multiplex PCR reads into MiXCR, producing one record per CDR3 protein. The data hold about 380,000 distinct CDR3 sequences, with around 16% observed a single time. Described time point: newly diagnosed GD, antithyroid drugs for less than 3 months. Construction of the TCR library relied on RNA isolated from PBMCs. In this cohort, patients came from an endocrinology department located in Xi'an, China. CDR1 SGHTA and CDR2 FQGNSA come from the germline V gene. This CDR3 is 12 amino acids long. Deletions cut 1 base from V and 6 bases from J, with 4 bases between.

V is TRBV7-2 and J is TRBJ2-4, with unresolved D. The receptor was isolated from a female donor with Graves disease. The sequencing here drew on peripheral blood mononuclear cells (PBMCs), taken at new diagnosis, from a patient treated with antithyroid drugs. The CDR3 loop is CASSLDLNIQYF. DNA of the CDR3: TGTGCCAGCAGCTTAGACTTAAACATTCAGTACTTC.